This TCR beta chain was observed in a study of blood T cells in healthy people across ages. The CDR3 is made up of 15 amino acids. The ends lost 3 bases at V and 11 bases at J; junction bases unmatched: 11. Germline V lookup: CDR1 MNHEY, CDR2 SMNVEV (reference sequence). The use of a sample-barcoded 5' primer and a J-beta primer mix characterized a second PCR of roughly 6 to 12 cycles. A single record per CDR3 protein comes from TCRdb applying MiXCR to the 5' RACE reads. The sample comprises about 770,000 distinct CDR3 sequences, under 55% of which are singletons, and about a fifth rests with the top ten.

What was sequenced was blood. This sequence was found in a man in his 60s in good health. This chain connects TRBV27 to TRBJ2-5, with TRBD2 matching over 11 bases. The DNA for the CDR3 is TGTGCCAGCAGTTTGGGACTAGCGGCACTAGGTGAGCAGTACTTC. This gives the protein CASSLGLAALGEQYF.